Following are 9 T cell receptor beta chains from one sample sequenced in a study of cytomegalovirus exposure and HLA in healthy donors. Assay: immunoSEQ multiplex PCR; the TCRdb copy retains only in-frame clones and omits some. The sample lists a few hundred thousand clones; about 86% were seen once. Sequencing was carried out using PBMCs. These receptors all come from a young woman in good health and CMV-seronegative.

This clone has a handful of counts. This chain links TRBV27 with TRBJ2-7, with D tentatively TRBD2 (5 bases). The germline V gene has CDR1 MNHEY and CDR2 SMNVEV (reference sequence). This CDR3 has 11 residues. V was cut by 6 bases and J by 9 bases, with 12 bases left in between. In DNA, the CDR3 is TGTGCCAGCAGCCCCGGGATCGGGCAGTACTTC. Protein product: CASSPGIGQYF.

This clone was recorded only once. CDR3 residues: CASSQVAGVAQFF. The CDR3 DNA follows: TGCGCCAGCAGCCAGGTAGCGGGAGTAGCGCAGTTCTTC. The chain combines TRBV4-1 with TRBJ2-1; 9 nucleotides line up with TRBD2. CDR1 is MGHRA, CDR2 YSYEKL, per germline. V was clipped by 3 bases and J by 12 bases; unmatched bases: 6. This CDR3 region has 13 residues.

This clone occurred once. This chain joins TRBV27 and TRBJ1-1; TRBD1 is a possible D gene (5 bases). Germline V gene data show CDR1 as MNHEY and CDR2 as SMNVEV (reference sequence). CDR3 length equals 18 residues. V lost 0 bases and J lost 4, with 21 bases in between. The DNA for the CDR3 is TGTGCCAGCAGTTTATCGGTCTTTGGGCAGGGTATACGCACTGAAGCTTTCTTT. Its protein product is CASSLSVFGQGIRTEAFF.

The chain links TRBV27 to TRBJ2-4, with 8 positions matching TRBD1. The CDR3 is 14 amino acids. Looked up from germline, CDR1 is MNHEY and CDR2 is SMNVEV (reference sequence). V gave up 5 bases and J gave up 8 bases; unmatched junction bases: 8. The chain's CDR3 is CASSPETGVDIQYF. CDR3 coding DNA: TGTGCCAGCAGTCCAGAGACAGGGGTGGACATTCAGTACTTC.

The V call is TRBV28, the J call TRBJ2-1, with a possible D match to TRBD1 (5 bases). This CDR3 has 18 amino acids. Trimming removed 1 base from V and 9 bases from J, with 25 bases in between. The germline V gene has CDR1 MDHEN and CDR2 SYDVKM. CDR3 in DNA: TGTGCCAGCAGTTTATCTGACAGTCCCCTTAGTTTAAGTAGTGAGCAGTTCTTC. It codes for CASSLSDSPLSLSSEQFF.

The chain recombines TRBV29-1 with TRBJ1-4; D is ambiguous. Trimming took 4 bases from V and 5 from J, leaving 5 bases between them. The CDR3 runs 11 residues. Germline V gene data show CDR1 as SQVTM and CDR2 as ANQGSEA. This CDR3 is CSVGENEKLFF. The CDR3 bases are TGCAGCGTTGGGGAGAATGAAAAACTGTTTTTT.

V gene TRBV28 combines with J gene TRBJ2-6; D is perhaps TRBD2 (6 bases). CDR1 and CDR2 (germline): MDHEN, SYDVKM. This CDR3 comprises 15 residues. Trimming took off 7 bases at V and 1 base at J, with 11 bases between the two ends. The CDR3 here is CASKPGGSGANVLTF. The DNA of the CDR3 is TGTGCCAGCAAACCCGGGGGATCTGGGGCCAACGTCCTGACTTTC.

V is TRBV14 and J is TRBJ2-1; no firm D call. Trimming removed 4 bases at V and 11 bases at J, with 3 bases between. Germline CDR1 is SGHDN and CDR2 is FVKESK. CDR3 length equals 9 residues. Written as DNA, the CDR3 is TGTGCCAGCAGCCCCAAGCAGTTCTTC. Protein sequence: CASSPKQFF.

This clone was seen just once. The CDR3 protein is CASSLGLAGGGFDEQFF. For the CDR3, the DNA is TGTGCCAGCAGCCTAGGACTAGCGGGTGGGGGCTTCGATGAGCAGTTCTTC. The V call is TRBV5-6, the J call TRBJ2-1; the match to TRBD2 covers 11 bases. Germline V gene sequence: CDR1 SGHDT, CDR2 YYEEEE. The V segment lost 4 bases and the J segment 8 bases; nucleotides outside the gene matches: 14. This CDR3 has 17 residues.